One and the same sample provided the 17 T cell receptor beta chains below, sequenced in a study of cytomegalovirus exposure and HLA in healthy donors. PCR primers comprised 60 Vbeta and 13 Jbeta primers. The protocol was immunoSEQ multiplex PCR, while the TCRdb copy is restricted to in-frame clones and leaves out a portion. The sample contains some 110,000 clones, over 60% of which appear only once. Specimen: PBMCs. The receptors here all came from a woman aged 40-49 years in good health and CMV-seropositive.

The rearrangement links TRBV28 to TRBJ2-5; 7 nucleotides line up with TRBD2. The V and J ends lost 5 bases and 5 bases, in that order; junction bases with no gene match: 8. This CDR3 contains 14 residues. Germline V lookup: CDR1 MDHEN, CDR2 SYDVKM. In DNA form, the CDR3 reads TGTGCCAGCAGTCTTTATGGGGGAGGGGAGACCCAGTACTTC. This codes for CASSLYGGGETQYF.

The V and J genes are TRBV7-9 and TRBJ2-2; the D is unclear. The CDR3 extends over 14 amino acids. Germline V gene sequence: CDR1 SEHNR, CDR2 FQNEAQ (reference sequence). V was shortened by 1 base and J by 6 bases, with 9 bases between the two germline ends. The CDR3 reads CASSLVSGAGELFF. CDR3 DNA: TGTGCCAGCAGCTTAGTCTCCGGAGCCGGGGAGCTGTTTTTT.

The chain uses TRBV2 and TRBJ1-1; D call uncertain. Between the trimmed V and J ends, which lost 7 bases and 0 bases, there was a span of 9 bases. Germline V CDR1 and CDR2: SNHLY, FYNNEI. The CDR3 loop spans 13 amino acids. CDR3 sequence: CASNQNMNTEAFF. CDR3 in DNA: TGTGCCAGCAATCAGAACATGAACACTGAAGCTTTCTTT. The full variable domain, with the rest looked up from reference TRBV2 and TRBJ1-1, is EPEVTQTPSHQVTQMGQEVILRCVPISNHLYFYWYRQILGQKVEFLVSFYNNEISEKSEIFDDQFSVERPDGSNFTLKIRSTKLEDSAMYFCASNQNMNTEAFFGQGTRLTVV.

The V call is TRBV2, the J call TRBJ2-1; TRBD2 matches 14 bases. In germline, CDR1 is SNHLY, CDR2 FYNNEI. The trim removed 4 bases at V and 1 base at J, leaving 6 bases unmatched. This CDR3 contains 18 residues. The CDR3 bases are TGTGCCAGCAGTGGAGGGACTAGCGGGAGAAGGTCCTACAATGAGCAGTTCTTC. Amino acids: CASSGGTSGRRSYNEQFF.

The gene calls are TRBV6-5 and TRBJ2-2; the D is unclear. V was shortened by 8 bases and J by 8 bases, with 15 bases between the two germline ends. CDR1 is MNHEY and CDR2 is SVGAGI in the germline V gene. The CDR3 is made up of 13 amino acids. The CDR3 nucleotides read TGTGCCAGCCGTGGTACTGATTCTGGGGAGCTGTTTTTT. It is translated as CASRGTDSGELFF.

This clone has only one observation. This rearrangement joins TRBV5-6 to TRBJ2-7; 9 positions match TRBD1. From germline, CDR1 is SGHDT and CDR2 YYEEEE. The CDR3 runs to 14 residues. The ends lost 2 bases at V and 4 bases at J; junction bases unmatched: 4. This CDR3 reads CASSFRDRVYEQYF. CDR3 DNA sequence: TGTGCCAGCAGCTTCCGGGACAGGGTTTACGAGCAGTACTTC. Full variable domain (outside the CDR3, taken from reference TRBV5-6 and TRBJ2-7): DAGVTQSPTHLIKTRGQQVTLRCSPKSGHDTVSWYQQALGQGPQFIFQYYEEEERQRGNFPDRFSGHQFPNYSSELNVNALLLGDSALYLCASSFRDRVYEQYFGPGTRLTVT.

This rearrangement joins TRBV5-1 to TRBJ1-1, with no clear D. The germline V gene has CDR1 SGHRS and CDR2 YFSETQ. Trimming cost V 1 base and J 2 bases, with 12 bases left between them. This CDR3 spans 15 amino acids. CDR3 sequence reads: CASSLREIPNTEAFF. In nucleotides, the CDR3 is TGCGCCAGCAGCTTGCGCGAGATCCCTAACACTGAAGCTTTCTTT. Complete variable domain (other parts from reference TRBV5-1 and TRBJ1-1): KAGVTQTPRYLIKTRGQQVTLSCSPISGHRSVSWYQQTPGQGLQFLFEYFSETQRNKGNFPGRFSGRQFSNSRSEMNVSTLELGDSALYLCASSLREIPNTEAFFGQGTRLTVV.

Turning to this clone: One junction end disagrees with the germline gene, perhaps due to a read error. At the DNA level, this CDR3 is encoded by other sequences in the same sample as well. The rearrangement joins TRBV27 to TRBJ2-2; 7 nucleotides align to TRBD1. The CDR3 is 14 amino acids. Germline V lookup: CDR1 MNHEY, CDR2 SMNVEV (reference sequence). The CDR3 reads CASSVDRAAGELFF. For the CDR3, the DNA is TGTGCCAGCAGTGTCGACAGGGCTGCCGGGGAGCTATTTTTT.

This sequence joins TRBV7-9 and TRBJ2-7; 12 positions agree with TRBD2. V dropped 5 bases and J dropped 6; count of bases not matched to a gene: 5. The CDR3 loop spans 14 amino acids. CDR1 SEHNR and CDR2 FQNEAQ come from the germline V gene (reference sequence). The CDR3 sequence is CASSQTSGSFEQYF. The CDR3 DNA follows: TGTGCCAGCAGCCAGACTAGCGGGAGCTTCGAGCAGTACTTC.

The chain recombines TRBV2 with TRBJ1-5; the match to TRBD1 covers 7 bases. V was clipped by 6 bases and J by 3 bases; unmatched bases: 8. CDR1 is SNHLY, CDR2 FYNNEI, per germline. CDR3 length: 15 residues. The CDR3 region is CASRAGTANNQPQHF. CDR3 nucleotides: TGTGCCAGCAGGGCCGGGACAGCCAACAATCAGCCCCAGCATTTT.

The chain uses TRBV6-1 and TRBJ1-1, with TRBD1 matching over 7 bases. The junction had 3 bases not matched to a gene; V was cut back by 10 bases and J by 4 bases. CDR1 MNHNS and CDR2 SASEGT come from the germline V gene. The CDR3 totals 11 residues. The CDR3 DNA reads TGTGCCACCTACAGGGGCACTGAAGCTTTCTTT. This gives the protein CATYRGTEAFF.

The rearrangement uses TRBV28 and TRBJ2-5; TRBD1 might be the D (6 bases). The CDR3 is made up of 14 amino acids. Germline V gene lookup returns CDR1 MDHEN and CDR2 SYDVKM. V was pared by 2 bases and J by 5 bases, with 12 bases between. The CDR3 region has the DNA TGTGCCAGCAGTTTAGCGCGGCAGGGGGAGACCCAGTACTTC. It is translated as CASSLARQGETQYF.

The rearrangement links TRBV7-2 to TRBJ1-5; D is uncertain. Looked up from germline, CDR1 is SGHTA and CDR2 is FQGNSA. The CDR3 is 13 residues long. The V and J ends lost 3 bases and 4 bases respectively, with 7 bases between them. DNA for the CDR3: TGTGCCAGCAGCTTCCAACTTAATCAGCCCCAGCATTTT. Its protein product is CASSFQLNQPQHF.

The J gene is TRBJ1-2, the V gene TRBV28, with D maybe TRBD1 (5 bases). The V gene's germline CDR1 is MDHEN and CDR2 SYDVKM. The length of the CDR3 is 14 residues. V was trimmed by 5 bases and J by 4 bases, leaving 14 bases between them. In DNA, the CDR3 is TGTGCCAGCAGTCTCCGGGGGGGACCCTATGGCTACACCTTC. This codes for CASSLRGGPYGYTF.

The chain has TRBV11-1 and TRBJ2-6; 13 nucleotides agree with TRBD2. CDR1 and CDR2 (germline): SGHAT, FQDESV (reference sequence). The CDR3 length is 18 residues. V gave up 2 bases and J gave up 4 bases; unmatched junction bases: 5. The CDR3, as DNA: TGTGCCAGCAGCTTACCGACTAGCGGGAGGCCCGGGGCCAACGTCCTGACTTTC. The encoded protein is CASSLPTSGRPGANVLTF.

The chain has TRBV28 and TRBJ2-1; 12 bases align to TRBD2. V was pared by 10 bases and J by 3 bases, with 13 bases of the junction left unmatched. Germline CDR1 reads MDHEN; CDR2 reads SYDVKM. This CDR3 spans 17 amino acids. The CDR3 sequence: CATHGFSGLAGYNEQFF. The DNA for the CDR3 is TGTGCCACTCACGGGTTCTCGGGACTAGCGGGCTACAATGAGCAGTTCTTC. The variable domain in full, with the rest retrieved from reference TRBV28 and TRBJ2-1, is DVKVTQSSRYLVKRTGEKVFLECVQDMDHENMFWYRQDPGLGLRLIYFSYDVKMKEKGDIPEGYSVSREKKERFSLILESASTNQTSMYLCATHGFSGLAGYNEQFFGPGTRLTVL.

J is TRBJ2-3 and V is TRBV4-2, with D maybe TRBD1 (5 bases). V lost 0 bases and J lost 0, with 13 bases in between. The length of the CDR3 is 17 residues. The germline gives CDR1 LGHNA, CDR2 YNFKEQ. CDR3: CASSQDLGVSSTDTQYF. The CDR3 DNA follows: TGTGCCAGCAGCCAAGATCTAGGGGTCTCTAGCACAGATACGCAGTATTTT.